This entry concerns a single T cell receptor (beta chain). These data belong to a study of blood T cell repertoires in COVID-19. About the study: The study drew acute and convalescent COVID-19 samples from the United States, Italy and Spain.

Source study methods: For nucleated cells, counts were estimated from reference gene primer amplification. Assay: immunoSEQ multiplex PCR; the TCRdb copy retains only in-frame clones and omits some. V and J calls and clone size follow that table, whereas D and trimming were derived from the DNA. The table lists roughly 570,000 clones, roughly 89% of them singletons, with less than 9% in the top ten. Sequences were obtained from peripheral blood. This TCR was sampled from a woman in her fifties or sixties with COVID-19, enrolled during active disease.

The DNA of the CDR3 is TGTGCCAGTAGTACCCAGACGGGCGGGGACGAGCAGTACTTC. Translation: CASSTQTGGDEQYF. V and J are TRBV19 and TRBJ2-7; TRBD2 is a possible D gene (6 bases). Germline assignment: CDR1 LNHDA and CDR2 SQIVND (reference sequence). The V and J ends lost 4 bases and 5 bases respectively, with 15 bases between them. This CDR3 region has 14 residues.